This entry features one TCR beta chain sequence. Its antigen remains unidentified. The entry originates in a study of T cell responses to AZD1222 COVID-19 vaccine. Whole-study findings and limits: Nearly half of the spike-specific TCRs reportedly recognize variant regions that carry no mutations. After two AZD1222 doses, spike-specific TCR breadth and depth rose versus day 0.

The method was immunoSEQ multiplex PCR; TCRdb's version includes in-frame clones alone and lacks a portion of them. The sample gives about 100,000 clones, approximately 87% of which show up once; 15% to 20% is in the top ten. The germline V gene has CDR1 SEHNR and CDR2 FQNEAQ (reference sequence). The CDR3 runs to 14 residues. Trimming pared 9 bases from V and 6 bases from J, leaving 20 bases between. Here the sequenced sample was peripheral blood, taken on day 0 of AZD1222 vaccination. The chain carries TRBV7-9 and TRBJ1-2; weak D call: TRBD1 (5 bases). The source of this sequence is an adult in good health. Written as DNA, the CDR3 is TGTGCCAGTGTTGGGGTGGACTGGGACCATGGCTACACCTTC. Protein sequence: CASVGVDWDHGYTF.